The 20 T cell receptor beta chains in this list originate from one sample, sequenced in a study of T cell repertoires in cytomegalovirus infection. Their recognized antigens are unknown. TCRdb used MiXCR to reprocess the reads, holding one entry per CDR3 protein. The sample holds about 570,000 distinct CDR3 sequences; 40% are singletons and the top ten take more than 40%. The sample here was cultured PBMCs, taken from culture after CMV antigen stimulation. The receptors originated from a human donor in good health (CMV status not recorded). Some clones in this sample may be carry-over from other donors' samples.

CDR3 amino acids: CSAGDRGGTGELFF. The CDR3 nucleotides are TGCAGCGCCGGAGACAGGGGTGGGACCGGGGAGCTGTTTTTT. The rearrangement links TRBV29-1 to TRBJ2-2; 8 bases are shared with TRBD1. The length of the CDR3 is 14 residues. The V segment lost 7 bases and the J segment 5 bases; nucleotides outside the gene matches: 9. Germline V gene lookup returns CDR1 SQVTM and CDR2 ANQGSEA.

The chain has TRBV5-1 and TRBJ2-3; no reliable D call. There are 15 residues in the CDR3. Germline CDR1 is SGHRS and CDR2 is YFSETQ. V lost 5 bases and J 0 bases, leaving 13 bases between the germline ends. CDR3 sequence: CASSRTDPSTDTQYF. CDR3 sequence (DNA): TGCGCCAGCAGTCGCACAGATCCTAGCACAGATACGCAGTATTTT.

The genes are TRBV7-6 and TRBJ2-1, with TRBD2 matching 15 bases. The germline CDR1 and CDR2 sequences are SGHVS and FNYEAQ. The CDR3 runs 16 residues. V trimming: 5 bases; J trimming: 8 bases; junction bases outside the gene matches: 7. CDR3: CASSLWTSGRAHEQFF. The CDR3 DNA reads TGTGCCAGCAGCCTATGGACTAGCGGGAGGGCCCATGAGCAGTTCTTC. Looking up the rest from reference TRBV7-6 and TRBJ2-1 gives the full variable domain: GAGVSQSPRYKVTKRGQDVALRCDPISGHVSLYWYRQALGQGPEFLTYFNYEAQQDKSGLPNDRFSAERPEGSISTLTIQRTEQRDSAMYRCASSLWTSGRAHEQFFGPGTRLTVL.

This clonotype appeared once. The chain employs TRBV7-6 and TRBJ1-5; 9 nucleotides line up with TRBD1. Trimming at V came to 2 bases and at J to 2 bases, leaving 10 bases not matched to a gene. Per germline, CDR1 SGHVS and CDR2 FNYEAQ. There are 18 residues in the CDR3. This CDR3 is CASSLNPRDREGNQPQHF. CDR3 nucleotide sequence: TGTGCCAGCAGCTTAAATCCAAGGGACAGGGAGGGCAATCAGCCCCAGCATTTT.

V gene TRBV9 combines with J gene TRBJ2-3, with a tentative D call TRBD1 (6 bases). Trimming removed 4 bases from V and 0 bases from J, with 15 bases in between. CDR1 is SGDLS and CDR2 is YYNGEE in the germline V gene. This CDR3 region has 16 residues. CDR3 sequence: CASSTGTYSSTDTQYF. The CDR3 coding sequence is TGTGCCAGCAGCACCGGGACATACTCTAGCACAGATACGCAGTATTTT.

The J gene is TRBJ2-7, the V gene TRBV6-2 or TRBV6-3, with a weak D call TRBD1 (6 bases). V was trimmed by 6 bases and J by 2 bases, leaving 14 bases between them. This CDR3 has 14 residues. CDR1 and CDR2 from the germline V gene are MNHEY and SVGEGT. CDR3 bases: TGTGCCAGCAGACCCCAGGGGCACCCCTACGAGCAGTACTTC. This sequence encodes CASRPQGHPYEQYF.

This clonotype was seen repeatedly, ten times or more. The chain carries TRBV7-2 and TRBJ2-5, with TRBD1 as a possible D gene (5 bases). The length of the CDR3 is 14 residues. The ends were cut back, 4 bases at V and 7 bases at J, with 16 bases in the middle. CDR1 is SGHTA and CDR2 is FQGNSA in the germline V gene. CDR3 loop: CASSSRHRLGTQYF. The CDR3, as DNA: TGTGCCAGCAGCTCAAGGCACAGGCTGGGGACCCAGTACTTC.

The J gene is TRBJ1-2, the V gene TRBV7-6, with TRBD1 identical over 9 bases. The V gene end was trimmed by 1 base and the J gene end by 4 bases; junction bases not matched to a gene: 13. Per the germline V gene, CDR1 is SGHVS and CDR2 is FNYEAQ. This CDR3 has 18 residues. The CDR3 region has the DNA TGTGCCAGCAGCTTAGAAAAAGGGGGGACAGGGCATACCTATGGCTACACCTTC. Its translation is CASSLEKGGTGHTYGYTF.

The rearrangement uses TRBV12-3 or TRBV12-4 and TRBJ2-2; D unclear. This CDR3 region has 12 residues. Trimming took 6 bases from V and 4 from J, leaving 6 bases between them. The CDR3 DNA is TGTGCCAGCAGCCCTACCACCGGGGAGCTGTTTTTT. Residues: CASSPTTGELFF.

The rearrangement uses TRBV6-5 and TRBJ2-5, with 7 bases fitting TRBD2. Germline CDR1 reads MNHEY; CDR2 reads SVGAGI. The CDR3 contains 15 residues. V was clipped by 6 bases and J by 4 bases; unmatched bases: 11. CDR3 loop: CASRAYYGRSETQYF. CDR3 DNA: TGTGCCAGCAGAGCATATTACGGGAGGTCAGAGACCCAGTACTTC.

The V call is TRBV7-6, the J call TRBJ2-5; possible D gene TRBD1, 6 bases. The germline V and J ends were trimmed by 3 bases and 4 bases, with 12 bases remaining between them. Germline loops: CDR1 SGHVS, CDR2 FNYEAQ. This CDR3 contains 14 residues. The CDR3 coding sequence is TGTGCCAGCAGCTTCTACAGGGCAGGAGAGACCCAGTACTTC. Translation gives CASSFYRAGETQYF.

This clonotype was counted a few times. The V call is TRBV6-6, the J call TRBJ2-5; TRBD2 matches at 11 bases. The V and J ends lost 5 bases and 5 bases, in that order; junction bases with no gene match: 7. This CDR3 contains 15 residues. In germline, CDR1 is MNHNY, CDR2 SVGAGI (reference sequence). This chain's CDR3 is CASSTLAGGYETQYF. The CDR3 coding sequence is TGTGCCAGCAGTACCCTAGCGGGGGGATACGAGACCCAGTACTTC.

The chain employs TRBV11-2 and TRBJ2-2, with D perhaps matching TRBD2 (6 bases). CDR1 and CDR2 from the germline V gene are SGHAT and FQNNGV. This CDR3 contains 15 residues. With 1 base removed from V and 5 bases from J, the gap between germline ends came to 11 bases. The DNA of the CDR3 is TGTGCCAGCAGCTTAGTCGGGGCGGGAACCGGGGAGCTGTTTTTT. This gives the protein CASSLVGAGTGELFF.

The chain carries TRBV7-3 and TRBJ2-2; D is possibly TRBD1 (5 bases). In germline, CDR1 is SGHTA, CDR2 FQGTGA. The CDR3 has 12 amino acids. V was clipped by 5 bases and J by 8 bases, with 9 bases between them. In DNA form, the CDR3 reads TGTGCCAGCAGCCCAACAGGAGGGGAGCTGTTTTTT. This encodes CASSPTGGELFF.

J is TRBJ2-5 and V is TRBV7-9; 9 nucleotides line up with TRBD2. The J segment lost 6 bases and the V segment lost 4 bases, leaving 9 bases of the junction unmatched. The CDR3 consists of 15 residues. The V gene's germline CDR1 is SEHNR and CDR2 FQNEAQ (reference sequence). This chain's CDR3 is CASSWEAGGEKTQYF. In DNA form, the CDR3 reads TGTGCCAGCAGCTGGGAAGCGGGAGGAGAAAAGACCCAGTACTTC.

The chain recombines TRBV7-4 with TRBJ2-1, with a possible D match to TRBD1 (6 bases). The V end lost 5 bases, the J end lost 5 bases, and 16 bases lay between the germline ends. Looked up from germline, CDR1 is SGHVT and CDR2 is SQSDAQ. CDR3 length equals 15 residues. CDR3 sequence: CASSKLEQGNNEQFF. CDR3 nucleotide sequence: TGTGCCAGCAGCAAACTGGAACAGGGAAACAATGAGCAGTTCTTC.

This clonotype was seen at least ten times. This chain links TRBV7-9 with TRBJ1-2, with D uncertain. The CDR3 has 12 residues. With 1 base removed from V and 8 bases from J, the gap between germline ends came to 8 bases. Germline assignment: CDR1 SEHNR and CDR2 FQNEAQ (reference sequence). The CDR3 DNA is TGTGCCAGCAGCTTAGAGGGTAGCGGCTACACCTTC. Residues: CASSLEGSGYTF.

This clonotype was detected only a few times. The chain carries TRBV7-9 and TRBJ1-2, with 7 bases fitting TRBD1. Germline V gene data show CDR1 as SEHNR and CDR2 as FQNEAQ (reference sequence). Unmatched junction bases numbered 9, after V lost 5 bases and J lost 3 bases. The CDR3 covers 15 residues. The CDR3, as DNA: TGTGCCAGCAGCGAGACGACAGGGTTAGACTATGGCTACACCTTC. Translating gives CASSETTGLDYGYTF.

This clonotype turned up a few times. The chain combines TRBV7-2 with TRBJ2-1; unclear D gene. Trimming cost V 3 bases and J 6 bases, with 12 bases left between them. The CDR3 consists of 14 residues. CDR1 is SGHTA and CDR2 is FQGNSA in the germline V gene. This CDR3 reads CASSFPLALNEQFF. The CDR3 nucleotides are TGTGCCAGCAGCTTCCCATTGGCGCTCAATGAGCAGTTCTTC.

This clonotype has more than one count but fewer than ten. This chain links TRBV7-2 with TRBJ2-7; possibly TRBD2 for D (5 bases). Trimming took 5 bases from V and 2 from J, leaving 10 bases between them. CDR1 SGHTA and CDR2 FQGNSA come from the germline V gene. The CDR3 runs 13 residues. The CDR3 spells CASSPGFPYEQYF. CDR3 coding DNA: TGTGCCAGCAGCCCGGGATTTCCCTACGAGCAGTACTTC.